This is a list of T cell receptor beta chains from one sample in a study of somatic mutations in cytotoxic T cells in rheumatoid arthritis. The data were produced by immunoSEQ multiplex PCR, yet TCRdb's version contains in-frame clones alone and is incomplete. The sample lists 9,000 to 9,500 clones, 75% to 80% seen once, with around 33% in the top ten. Sequenced sample: CD8+ T cells sorted from blood. These receptors were collected from an adult with rheumatoid arthritis. The CDR3 runs from the conserved cysteine through the conserved F or W. The size of a clone is reported for some rows only, either as once, few or many, or as a class for expanded clones.

clone_size: -; v_call: TRBV11-2; cdr3_aa: CASSARTGTAYNEQFF
clone_size: -; v_call: TRBV4-1; cdr3_aa: CASSQGLAGPEQYF
clone_size: -; v_call: TRBV6-1; cdr3_aa: CASSEASWTEAFF
clone_size: -; v_call: TRBV4-1; cdr3_aa: CASSQGRDTSEQFF
clone_size: -; v_call: TRBV11-2; cdr3_aa: CASSSGTGSYEQYF
clone_size: -; v_call: TRBV9; cdr3_aa: CASRPTGEGAYNEQFF
clone_size: -; v_call: TRBV28; cdr3_aa: CASSFRGYTEAFF
clone_size: -; v_call: TRBV7-9; cdr3_aa: CASSNTGTEIYGYTF
clone_size: few; v_call: TRBV7-9; cdr3_aa: CASSSGDQPQHF
clone_size: -; v_call: TRBV5-1; cdr3_aa: CASSLQPTSSYEQYF
clone_size: few; v_call: TRBV9; cdr3_aa: CASSPEQGWNTEAFF
clone_size: -; v_call: TRBV13; cdr3_aa: CASSLGQGGDTQYF
clone_size: medium-sized; v_call: TRBV4-2; cdr3_aa: CASSRGPSRRTQYF
clone_size: -; v_call: TRBV4-1; cdr3_aa: CASSSRDSGVSYNEQFF
clone_size: -; v_call: TRBV4-1; cdr3_aa: CASRPGTGAYEQYF
clone_size: -; v_call: TRBV7-9; cdr3_aa: CASSGRTGAPYEQYF
clone_size: -; v_call: TRBV28; cdr3_aa: CASSTRQGGIHRVAKNIQYF
clone_size: once; v_call: TRBV7-6; cdr3_aa: CASSLVGSNTGELFF
clone_size: -; v_call: TRBV5-6; cdr3_aa: CASSVTSGAQFF
clone_size: -; v_call: TRBV7-3; cdr3_aa: CASSYGLSYNEQFF
clone_size: -; v_call: TRBV6-5; cdr3_aa: CASTSLGGSQETQYF
clone_size: -; v_call: TRBV27; cdr3_aa: CASSLGRELYFYTQYF
clone_size: -; v_call: TRBV28; cdr3_aa: CASVLDTSSYNEQFF
clone_size: -; v_call: TRBV10-3; cdr3_aa: CAISEELPGLGSYEQYF
clone_size: -; v_call: TRBV19; cdr3_aa: CASSRDFAYEQYF
clone_size: few; v_call: TRBV10-2; cdr3_aa: CASSESGSNQPQHF
clone_size: -; v_call: TRBV6-4; cdr3_aa: CASSGEGGFYNEQFF
clone_size: -; v_call: TRBV4-2; cdr3_aa: CASSQESPGNTIYF
clone_size: -; v_call: TRBV9; cdr3_aa: CASSVDPSIGDKQFF
clone_size: -; v_call: TRBV6-5; cdr3_aa: CASSYSEGARGYTF
clone_size: few; v_call: TRBV4-1; cdr3_aa: CASSQGGATEAFF